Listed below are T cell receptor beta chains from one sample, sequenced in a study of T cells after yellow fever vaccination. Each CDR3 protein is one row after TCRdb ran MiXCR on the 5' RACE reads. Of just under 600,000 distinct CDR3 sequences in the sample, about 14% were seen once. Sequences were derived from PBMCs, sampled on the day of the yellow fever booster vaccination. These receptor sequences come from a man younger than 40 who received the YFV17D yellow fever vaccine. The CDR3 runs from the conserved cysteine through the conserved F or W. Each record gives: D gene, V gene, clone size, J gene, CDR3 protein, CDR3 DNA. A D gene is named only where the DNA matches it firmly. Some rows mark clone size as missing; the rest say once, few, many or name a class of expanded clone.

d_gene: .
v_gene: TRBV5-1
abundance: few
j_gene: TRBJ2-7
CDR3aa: CASRGASASYEQYF
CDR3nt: TGCGCCAGCAGGGGGGCTAGTGCCTCCTACGAGCAGTACTTC

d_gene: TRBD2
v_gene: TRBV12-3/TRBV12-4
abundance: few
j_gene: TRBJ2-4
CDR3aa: CASRSGGGKNIQYF
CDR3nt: TGTGCCAGCAGGAGCGGGGGAGGGAAAAACATTCAGTACTTC

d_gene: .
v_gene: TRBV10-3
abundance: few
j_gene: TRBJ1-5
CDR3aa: CAISEQSGGNQPQHF
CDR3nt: TGTGCCATCAGTGAACAATCTGGGGGCAATCAGCCCCAGCATTTT

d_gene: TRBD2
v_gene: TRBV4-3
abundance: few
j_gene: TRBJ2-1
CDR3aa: CASSQARTSGNNEQFF
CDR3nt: TGCGCCAGCAGCCAAGCCCGGACTAGCGGGAACAATGAGCAGTTCTTC

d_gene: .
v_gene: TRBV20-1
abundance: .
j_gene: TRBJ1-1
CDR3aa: CGGGGWDTEAFF
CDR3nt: TGCGGGGGAGGGGGATGGGACACTGAAGCTTTCTTT

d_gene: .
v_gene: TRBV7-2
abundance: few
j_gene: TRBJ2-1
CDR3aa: CASSLAYSYEQFF
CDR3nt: TGTGCCAGCAGCTTAGCGTATAGCTATGAGCAGTTCTTC

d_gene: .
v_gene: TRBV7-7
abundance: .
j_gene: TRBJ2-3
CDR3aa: CASSREGATDTQYF
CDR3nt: TGTGCTAGCAGCCGAGAAGGAGCTACAGATACGCAGTATTTT

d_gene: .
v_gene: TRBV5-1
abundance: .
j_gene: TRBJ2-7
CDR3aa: CASSLEATTLYEQYF
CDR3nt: TGCGCCAGCAGCTTGGAAGCCACTACTCTCTACGAGCAGTACTTC

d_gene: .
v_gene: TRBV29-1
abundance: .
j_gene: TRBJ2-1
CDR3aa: CSVAGLVLLEEQFF
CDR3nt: TGCAGCGTTGCTGGGCTAGTACTCCTGGAGGAGCAGTTCTTC

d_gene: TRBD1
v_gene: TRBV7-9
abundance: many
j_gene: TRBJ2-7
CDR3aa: CASSSLDRVDYEQYF
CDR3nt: TGTGCCAGCAGCTCCTTGGACAGGGTAGACTACGAGCAGTACTTC

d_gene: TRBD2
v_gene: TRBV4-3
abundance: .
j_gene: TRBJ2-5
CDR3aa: CASSQEWSGGGVTQYF
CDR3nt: TGCGCCAGCAGCCAAGAATGGAGCGGGGGGGGTGTAACCCAGTACTTC

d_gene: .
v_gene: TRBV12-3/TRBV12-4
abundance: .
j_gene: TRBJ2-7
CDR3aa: CASSRDGRYEQYF
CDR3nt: TGTGCCAGCAGTCGAGACGGGCGATACGAGCAGTACTTC

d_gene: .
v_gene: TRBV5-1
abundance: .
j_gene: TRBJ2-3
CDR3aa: CASSLDRDLTDTQYF
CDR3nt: TGCGCCAGCAGCTTGGATAGGGATTTGACAGATACGCAGTATTTT

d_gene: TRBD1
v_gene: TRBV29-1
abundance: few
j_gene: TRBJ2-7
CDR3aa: CSVGDRWGYEQYF
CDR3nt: TGCAGCGTGGGGGACAGGTGGGGCTACGAGCAGTACTTC

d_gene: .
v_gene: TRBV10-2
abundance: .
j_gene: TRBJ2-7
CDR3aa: CASSESPYEQYF
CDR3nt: TGCGCCAGCAGTGAGTCCCCCTACGAGCAGTACTTC

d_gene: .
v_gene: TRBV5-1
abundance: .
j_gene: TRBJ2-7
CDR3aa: CASSLGPGTTYEQYF
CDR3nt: TGCGCCAGCAGCTTAGGGCCGGGGACCACCTACGAGCAGTACTTC

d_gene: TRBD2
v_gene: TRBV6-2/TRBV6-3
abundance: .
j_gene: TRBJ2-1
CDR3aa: CASSYSASGRLYNEQFF
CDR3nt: TGTGCCAGCAGTTACTCGGCTAGCGGGAGATTATACAATGAGCAGTTCTTC

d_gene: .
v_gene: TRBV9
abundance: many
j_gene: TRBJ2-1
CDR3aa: CASSVGGGGGSYNEQFF
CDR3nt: TGTGCCAGCAGCGTAGGGGGGGGCGGGGGATCATACAATGAGCAGTTCTTC

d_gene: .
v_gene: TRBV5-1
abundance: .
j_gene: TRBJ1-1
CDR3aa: CASSWDLMNTEAFF
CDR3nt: TGCGCCAGCAGCTGGGATCTCATGAACACTGAAGCTTTCTTT